This TCR beta chain was retrieved from a study of T cells in Graves' hyperthyroidism and ophthalmopathy. This clonotype was found many times. TCR beta CDR3 regions were amplified from RNA. Researchers ran a first-round RT-PCR on the TCR CDR3 using the HTBI primer set. TCRdb redid the calling of the multiplex PCR reads with MiXCR, one entry per CDR3 protein. The sample consists of about 600,000 distinct CDR3 sequences, 14% of them appearing once. The CDR3 is 16 amino acids. J lost 0 bases, V lost 1 base, and 5 bases had no gene match. The germline V gene has CDR1 SGHAT and CDR2 FQDESV (reference sequence).

The TCR comes from a woman aged 18-29 years with Graves' ophthalmopathy. This chain links TRBV11-1 with TRBJ2-7, with 8 positions matching TRBD2. The specimen sequenced was blood. CDR3 in amino acids: CASSLDVAGYSYEQYF. In nucleotides, the CDR3 is TGTGCCAGCAGCTTAGATGTAGCGGGATACTCCTACGAGCAGTACTTC.